The following is a T cell receptor (beta chain) sequence with its context. What it binds is unknown. The data were taken from a study of T cells after yellow fever vaccination. Study background: SMART-Seq v4 Ultra Low Input served to prepare low-cell-number fractions. Points from the study as a whole: Some clonotypes, a small share, were shared between CD4 and CD8 compartments.

TCRdb re-derived calls from the 5' RACE reads in MiXCR, one entry per CDR3 protein. Among around 400,000 distinct CDR3 sequences listed, approximately 10% were seen once. The TCR sequence derives from a man between 18 and 35 years old who received the YFV17D yellow fever vaccine. The material sequenced was PBMCs, taken on the day of the first yellow fever vaccination.

CDR3 DNA: TGCGCCAGCAGCGCCAATGGAGGTTTCTACGAGCAGTACGTC. Protein: CASSANGGFYEQYV. The chain recombines TRBV5-1 with TRBJ2-7; weak D call: TRBD2 (5 bases). The germline V gene encodes CDR1 SGHRS and CDR2 YFSETQ. This CDR3 has 14 amino acids. Trimming left V 4 bases short and J 3 bases short, with 14 bases between.